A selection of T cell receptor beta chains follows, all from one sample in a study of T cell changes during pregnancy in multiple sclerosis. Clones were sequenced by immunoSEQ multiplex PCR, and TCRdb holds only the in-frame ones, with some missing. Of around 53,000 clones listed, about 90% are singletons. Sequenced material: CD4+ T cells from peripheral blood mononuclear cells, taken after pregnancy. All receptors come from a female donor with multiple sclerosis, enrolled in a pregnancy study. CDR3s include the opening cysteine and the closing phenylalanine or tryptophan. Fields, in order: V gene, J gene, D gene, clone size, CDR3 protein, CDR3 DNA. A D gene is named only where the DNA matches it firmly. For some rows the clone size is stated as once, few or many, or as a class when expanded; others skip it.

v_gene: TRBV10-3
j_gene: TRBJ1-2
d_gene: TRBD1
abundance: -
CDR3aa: CAISESRDRLYGYTF
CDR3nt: TGTGCCATCAGTGAGTCCCGGGACAGGTTATATGGCTACACCTTC

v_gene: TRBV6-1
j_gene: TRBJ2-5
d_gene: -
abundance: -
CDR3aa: CASSVAPGWETQYF
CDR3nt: TGTGCCAGCAGTGTCGCCCCCGGGTGGGAGACCCAGTACTTC

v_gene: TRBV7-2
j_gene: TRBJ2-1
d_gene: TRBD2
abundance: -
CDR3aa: CASSSIAGVYNEQFF
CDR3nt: TGTGCCAGCAGCTCTATCGCGGGAGTTTACAATGAGCAGTTCTTC

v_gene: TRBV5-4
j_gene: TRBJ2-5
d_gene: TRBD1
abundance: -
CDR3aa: CASSLAGGGETQYF
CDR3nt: TGTGCCAGCAGCTTGGCAGGGGGTGGAGAGACCCAGTACTTC

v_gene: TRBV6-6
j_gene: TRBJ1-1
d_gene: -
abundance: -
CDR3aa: CASRETGTPNTEAFF
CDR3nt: TGTGCCAGCAGGGAAACCGGGACACCCAACACTGAAGCTTTCTTT

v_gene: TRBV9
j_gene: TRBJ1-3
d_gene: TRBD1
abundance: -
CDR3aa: CASSVGQGTLKAGNTIYF
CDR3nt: TGTGCCAGCAGCGTAGGACAGGGTACCCTTAAGGCTGGAAACACCATATATTTT

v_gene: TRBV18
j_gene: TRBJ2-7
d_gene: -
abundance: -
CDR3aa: CASSPGRGDEQYF
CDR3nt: TGTGCCAGCTCACCAGGCAGGGGGGACGAGCAGTACTTC

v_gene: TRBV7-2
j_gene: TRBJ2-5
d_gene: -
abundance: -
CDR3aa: CASTLGLATQETQYF
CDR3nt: TGTGCCAGCACCCTGGGACTCGCGACCCAAGAGACCCAGTACTTC

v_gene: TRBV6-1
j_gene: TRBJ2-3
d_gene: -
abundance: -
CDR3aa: CASGLQAASTDTQYF
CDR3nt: TGTGCCAGCGGACTACAGGCCGCTAGCACAGATACGCAGTATTTT

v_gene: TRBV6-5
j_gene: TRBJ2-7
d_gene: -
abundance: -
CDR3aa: CASSYSRGAGEQYF
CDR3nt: TGTGCCAGCAGTTACTCCAGGGGGGCAGGGGAGCAGTACTTC

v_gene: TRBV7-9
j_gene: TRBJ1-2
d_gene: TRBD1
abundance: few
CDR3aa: CASSLRAGGNGYTF
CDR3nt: TGTGCCAGCAGCTTACGGGCAGGGGGCAATGGCTACACCTTC

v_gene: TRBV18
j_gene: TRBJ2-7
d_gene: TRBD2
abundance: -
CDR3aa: CASSPASGGAYEQYF
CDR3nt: TGTGCCAGCTCGCCAGCTAGCGGGGGGGCTTACGAGCAGTACTTC

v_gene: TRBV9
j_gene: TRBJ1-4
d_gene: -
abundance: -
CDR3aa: CASSEYVGGTNEKLFF
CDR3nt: TGTGCCAGCAGCGAATATGTCGGGGGGACTAATGAAAAACTGTTTTTT

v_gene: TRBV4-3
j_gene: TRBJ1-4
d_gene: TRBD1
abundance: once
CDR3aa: CASSHEGQGREKLFF
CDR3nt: TGCGCCAGCAGCCACGAAGGACAGGGTCGGGAAAAACTGTTTTTT

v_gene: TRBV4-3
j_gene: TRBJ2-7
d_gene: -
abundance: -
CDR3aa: CASSQEAAPAMSYEQYF
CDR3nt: TGCGCCAGCAGCCAAGAAGCCGCCCCAGCGATGTCCTACGAGCAGTACTTC

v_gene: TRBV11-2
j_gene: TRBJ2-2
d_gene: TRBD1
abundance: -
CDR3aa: CASISDRAGELFF
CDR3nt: TGTGCCAGCATCTCCGACAGGGCCGGGGAGCTGTTTTTT

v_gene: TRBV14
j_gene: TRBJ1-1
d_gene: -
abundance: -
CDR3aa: CASSPGRGGWSAEAFF
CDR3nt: TGTGCCAGCAGCCCTGGGAGAGGGGGTTGGAGCGCTGAAGCTTTCTTT

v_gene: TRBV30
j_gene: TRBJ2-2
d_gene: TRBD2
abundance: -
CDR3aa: CAWSVLAGGTGELFF
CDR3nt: TGTGCCTGGAGTGTACTAGCGGGGGGGACCGGGGAGCTGTTTTTT

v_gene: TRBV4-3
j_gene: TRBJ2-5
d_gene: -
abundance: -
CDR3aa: CASSNDLASRETQYF
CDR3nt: TGCGCCAGCAGCAACGACTTGGCTAGCAGAGAGACCCAGTACTTC

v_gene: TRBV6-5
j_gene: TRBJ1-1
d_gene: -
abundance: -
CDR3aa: CASLGILNTEAFF
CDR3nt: TGTGCCTCGCTCGGGATTTTGAACACTGAAGCTTTCTTT

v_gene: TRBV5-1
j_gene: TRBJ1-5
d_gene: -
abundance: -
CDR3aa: CASSLAGTDGPQHF
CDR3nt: TGCGCCAGCAGCTTGGCGGGAACGGACGGGCCCCAGCATTTT

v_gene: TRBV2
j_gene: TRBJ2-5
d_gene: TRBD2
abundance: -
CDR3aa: CASAALAGQETQYF
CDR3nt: TGTGCCAGCGCGGCGCTAGCGGGGCAAGAGACCCAGTACTTC

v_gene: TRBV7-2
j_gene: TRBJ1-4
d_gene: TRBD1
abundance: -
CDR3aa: CASSLDGSGGEKLFF
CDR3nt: TGTGCCAGCAGCTTAGATGGGTCAGGGGGTGAAAAACTGTTTTTT

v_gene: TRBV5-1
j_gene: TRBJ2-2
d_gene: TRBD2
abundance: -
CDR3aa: CASSLGGGTGELFF
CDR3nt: TGCGCCAGCAGCTTGGGCGGGGGCACCGGGGAGCTGTTTTTT

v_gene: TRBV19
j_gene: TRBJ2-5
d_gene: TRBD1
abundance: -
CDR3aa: CASKPGQGYQETQYF
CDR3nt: TGTGCCAGTAAGCCGGGACAGGGTTACCAAGAGACCCAGTACTTC

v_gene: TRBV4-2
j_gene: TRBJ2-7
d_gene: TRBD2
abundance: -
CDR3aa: CASSQDMARATSGGSYEQYF
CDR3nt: TGTGCCAGCAGCCAAGATATGGCAAGGGCGACTAGCGGGGGTTCCTACGAGCAGTACTTC

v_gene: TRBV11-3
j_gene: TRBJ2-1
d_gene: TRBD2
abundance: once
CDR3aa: CASSLDLGGVGVNEQFF
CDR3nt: TGTGCCAGCAGCTTAGATCTGGGAGGGGTCGGGGTCAATGAGCAGTTCTTC

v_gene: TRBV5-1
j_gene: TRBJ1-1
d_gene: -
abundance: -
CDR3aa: CASSLAGGGTEAFF
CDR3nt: TGCGCCAGCAGCTTGGCCGGGGGGGGGACTGAAGCTTTCTTT

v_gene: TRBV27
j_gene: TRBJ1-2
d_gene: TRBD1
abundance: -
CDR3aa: CASKKGNRGDGYTF
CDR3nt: TGTGCCAGCAAGAAGGGGAACAGGGGAGACGGCTACACCTTC

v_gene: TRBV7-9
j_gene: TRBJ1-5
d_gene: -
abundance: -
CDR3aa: CASSQGPFSNNQPQHF
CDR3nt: TGTGCCAGCAGTCAGGGTCCTTTTTCGAACAATCAGCCCCAGCATTTT

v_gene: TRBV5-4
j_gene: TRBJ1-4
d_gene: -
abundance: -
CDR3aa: CASSLGGWGRNEKLFF
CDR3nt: TGTGCCAGCAGCTTAGGGGGTTGGGGTCGTAATGAAAAACTGTTTTTT

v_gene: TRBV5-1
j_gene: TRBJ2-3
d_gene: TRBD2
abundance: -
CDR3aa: CASSFPGTSEKSDTQYF
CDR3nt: TGCGCCAGCAGTTTTCCCGGGACTAGTGAGAAGTCAGATACGCAGTATTTT

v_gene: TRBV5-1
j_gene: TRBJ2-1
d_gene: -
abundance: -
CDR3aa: CASSWGDNEQFF
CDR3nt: TGCGCCAGCAGCTGGGGGGACAATGAGCAGTTCTTC

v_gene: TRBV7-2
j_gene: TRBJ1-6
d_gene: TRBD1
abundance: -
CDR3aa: CASSPTGTGGGRPLHF
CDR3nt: TGTGCCAGCAGCCCAACCGGGACAGGGGGCGGAAGACCCCTCCACTTT

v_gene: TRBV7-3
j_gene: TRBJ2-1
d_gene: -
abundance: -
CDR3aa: CASSLTRQGSYNEQFF
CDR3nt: TGTGCCAGCAGCTTAACGAGGCAGGGATCCTACAATGAGCAGTTCTTC

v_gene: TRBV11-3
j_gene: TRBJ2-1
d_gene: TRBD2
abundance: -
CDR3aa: CASSLLGGGQNEQFF
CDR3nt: TGTGCCAGCAGCCTGCTCGGGGGGGGGCAAAATGAGCAGTTCTTC

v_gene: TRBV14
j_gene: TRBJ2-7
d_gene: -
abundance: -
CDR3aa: CASKGQGTGEQYF
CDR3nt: TGTGCCAGCAAGGGGCAGGGGACCGGCGAGCAGTACTTC

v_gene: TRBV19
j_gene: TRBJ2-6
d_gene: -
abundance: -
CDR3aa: CASSTRQPGANVLTF
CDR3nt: TGTGCCAGTAGTACTCGACAGCCCGGGGCCAACGTCCTGACTTTC

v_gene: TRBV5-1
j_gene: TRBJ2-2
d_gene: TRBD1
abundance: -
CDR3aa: CASRGQGNTGELFF
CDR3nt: TGCGCCAGCAGGGGACAGGGTAACACCGGGGAGCTGTTTTTT

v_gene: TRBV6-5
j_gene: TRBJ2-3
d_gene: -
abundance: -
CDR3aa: CASSLLYTDTQYF
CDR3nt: TGTGCCAGCAGTCTCCTTTACACAGATACGCAGTATTTT

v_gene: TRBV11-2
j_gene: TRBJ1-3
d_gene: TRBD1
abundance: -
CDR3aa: CASSYTGGAAGNTIYF
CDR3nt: TGTGCCAGCAGCTACACAGGGGGCGCGGCAGGAAACACCATATATTTT

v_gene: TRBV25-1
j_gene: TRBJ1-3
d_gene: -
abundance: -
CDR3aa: CAAAPWGADGNTIYF
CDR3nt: TGTGCCGCGGCTCCTTGGGGCGCTGATGGGAACACCATATATTTT

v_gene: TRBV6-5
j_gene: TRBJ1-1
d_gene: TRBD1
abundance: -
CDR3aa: CASRRQGKLNTEAFF
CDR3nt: TGTGCCAGCAGACGACAGGGGAAGCTGAACACTGAAGCTTTCTTT

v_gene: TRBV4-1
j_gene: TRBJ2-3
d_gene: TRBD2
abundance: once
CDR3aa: CASSRVLAGGTDTQYF
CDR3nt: TGCGCCAGCAGCCGAGTACTAGCGGGGGGCACAGATACGCAGTATTTT

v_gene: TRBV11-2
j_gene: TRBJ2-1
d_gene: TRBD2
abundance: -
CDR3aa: CASSPTTGRGDEQFF
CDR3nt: TGTGCCAGCAGCCCAACGACGGGGCGGGGGGATGAGCAGTTCTTC

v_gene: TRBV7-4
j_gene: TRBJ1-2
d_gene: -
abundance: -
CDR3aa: CASSLLRGYTF
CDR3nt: TGTGCCAGCAGCCTTCTTAGAGGCTACACCTTC

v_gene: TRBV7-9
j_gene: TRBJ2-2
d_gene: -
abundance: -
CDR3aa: CANRPVNTGELFF
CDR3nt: TGTGCCAATCGCCCAGTGAACACCGGGGAGCTGTTTTTT